This T cell receptor beta chain was captured in a study of blood T cell repertoires in COVID-19. Donors were grouped by their self-reported clinical history. Within 2 weeks before study entry, exposed participants met a COVID-19 case. This CDR3 is 15 amino acids long. V was clipped by 7 bases and J by 3 bases, with 13 bases between them. Per germline, CDR1 SNHLY and CDR2 FYNNEI. Authors' data handling: Cell counts per sample came from amplifying reference gene primers. The method was immunoSEQ multiplex PCR; TCRdb's version includes in-frame clones alone and lacks a portion of them. That table gives V, J and clone size, and the DNA gave D and trimming. The sample records 430,000 or so clones, roughly 90% being singletons.

The TCR was taken from a woman under 30 who had been exposed to COVID-19. The specimen was PBMCs or T cells enriched from blood (not recorded which). The genes are TRBV2 and TRBJ2-6; D is possibly TRBD2 (5 bases). DNA of the CDR3: TGTGCCAGCACCCCTGTGAGGGATGGGGCCAACGTCCTGACTTTC. Its translation: CASTPVRDGANVLTF. The whole variable domain, filled in from reference TRBV2 and TRBJ2-6, reads EPEVTQTPSHQVTQMGQEVILRCVPISNHLYFYWYRQILGQKVEFLVSFYNNEISEKSEIFDDQFSVERPDGSNFTLKIRSTKLEDSAMYFCASTPVRDGANVLTFGAGSRLTVL.